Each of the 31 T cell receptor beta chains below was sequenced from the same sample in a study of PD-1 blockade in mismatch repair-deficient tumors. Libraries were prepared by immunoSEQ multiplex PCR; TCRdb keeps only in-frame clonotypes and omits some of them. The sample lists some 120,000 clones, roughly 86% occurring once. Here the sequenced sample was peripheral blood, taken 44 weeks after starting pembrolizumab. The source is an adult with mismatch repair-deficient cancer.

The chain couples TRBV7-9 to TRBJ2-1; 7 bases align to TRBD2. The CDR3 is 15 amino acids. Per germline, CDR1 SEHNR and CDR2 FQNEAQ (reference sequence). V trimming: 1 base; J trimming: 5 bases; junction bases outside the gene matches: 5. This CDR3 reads CASSLELASDNEQFF. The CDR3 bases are TGTGCCAGCAGCTTAGAACTAGCGTCGGACAATGAGCAGTTCTTC.

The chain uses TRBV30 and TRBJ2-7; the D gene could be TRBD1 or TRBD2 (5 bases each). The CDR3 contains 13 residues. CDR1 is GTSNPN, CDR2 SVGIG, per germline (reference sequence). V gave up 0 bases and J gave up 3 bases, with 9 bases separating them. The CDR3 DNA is TGTGCCTGGAGTGTATCAGGGAGCTACGAGCAGTACTTC. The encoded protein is CAWSVSGSYEQYF.

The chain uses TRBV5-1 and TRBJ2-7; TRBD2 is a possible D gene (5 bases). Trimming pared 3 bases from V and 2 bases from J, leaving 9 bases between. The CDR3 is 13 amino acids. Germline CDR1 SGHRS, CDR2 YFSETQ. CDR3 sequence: CASSSLGAYEQYF. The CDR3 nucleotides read TGCGCCAGCAGCTCACTGGGAGCCTACGAGCAGTACTTC.

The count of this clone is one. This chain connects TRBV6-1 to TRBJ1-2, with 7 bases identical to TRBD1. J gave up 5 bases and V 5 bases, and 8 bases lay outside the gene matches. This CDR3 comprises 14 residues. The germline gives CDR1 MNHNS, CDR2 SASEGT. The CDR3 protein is CASSTGAGGYGYTF. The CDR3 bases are TGTGCCAGCAGTACAGGGGCGGGGGGGTATGGCTACACCTTC.

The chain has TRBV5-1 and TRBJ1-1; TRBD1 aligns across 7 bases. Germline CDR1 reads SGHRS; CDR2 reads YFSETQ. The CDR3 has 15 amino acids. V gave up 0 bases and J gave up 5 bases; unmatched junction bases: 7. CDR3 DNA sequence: TGCGCCAGCAGCTTGGTGGAGGGGGCGCAGACTGAAGCTTTCTTT. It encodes CASSLVEGAQTEAFF. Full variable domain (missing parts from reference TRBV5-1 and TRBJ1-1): KAGVTQTPRYLIKTRGQQVTLSCSPISGHRSVSWYQQTPGQGLQFLFEYFSETQRNKGNFPGRFSGRQFSNSRSEMNVSTLELGDSALYLCASSLVEGAQTEAFFGQGTRLTVV.

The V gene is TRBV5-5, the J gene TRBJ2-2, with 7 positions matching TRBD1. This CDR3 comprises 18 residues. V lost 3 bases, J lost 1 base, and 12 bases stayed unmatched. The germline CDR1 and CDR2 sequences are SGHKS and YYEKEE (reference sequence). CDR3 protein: CASSSPSLDRRNTGELFF. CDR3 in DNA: TGTGCCAGCAGCTCACCATCCCTGGACAGGAGGAACACCGGGGAGCTGTTTTTT.

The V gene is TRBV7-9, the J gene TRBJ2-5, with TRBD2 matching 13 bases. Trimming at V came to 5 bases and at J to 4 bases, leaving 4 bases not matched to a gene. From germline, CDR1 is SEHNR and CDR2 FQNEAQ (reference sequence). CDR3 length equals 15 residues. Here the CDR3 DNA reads TGTGCCAGCAGCCTAAGGACTAGCGGGAGAGAGACCCAGTACTTC. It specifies CASSLRTSGRETQYF.

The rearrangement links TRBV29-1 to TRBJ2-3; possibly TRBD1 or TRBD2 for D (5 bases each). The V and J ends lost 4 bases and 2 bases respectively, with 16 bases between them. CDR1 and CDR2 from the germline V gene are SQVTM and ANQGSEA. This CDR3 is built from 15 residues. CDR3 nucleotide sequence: TGCAGCGTTGCTGGGGGTTTGAGCCCCACAGATACGCAGTATTTT. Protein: CSVAGGLSPTDTQYF.

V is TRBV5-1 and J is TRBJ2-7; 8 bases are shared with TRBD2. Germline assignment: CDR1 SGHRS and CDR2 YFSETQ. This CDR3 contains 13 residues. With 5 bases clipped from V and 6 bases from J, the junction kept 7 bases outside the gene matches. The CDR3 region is CASRSSGSLEQYF. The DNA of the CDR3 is TGCGCCAGCAGGTCCAGCGGGAGTCTCGAGCAGTACTTC. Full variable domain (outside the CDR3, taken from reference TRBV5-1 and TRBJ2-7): KAGVTQTPRYLIKTRGQQVTLSCSPISGHRSVSWYQQTPGQGLQFLFEYFSETQRNKGNFPGRFSGRQFSNSRSEMNVSTLELGDSALYLCASRSSGSLEQYFGPGTRLTVT.

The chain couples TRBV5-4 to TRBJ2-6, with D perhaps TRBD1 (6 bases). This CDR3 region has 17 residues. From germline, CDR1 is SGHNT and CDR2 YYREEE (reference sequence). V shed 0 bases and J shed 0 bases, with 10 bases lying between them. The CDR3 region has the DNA TGTGCCAGCAGCTTGGAGGGACACCACTCTGGGGCCAACGTCCTGACTTTC. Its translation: CASSLEGHHSGANVLTF.

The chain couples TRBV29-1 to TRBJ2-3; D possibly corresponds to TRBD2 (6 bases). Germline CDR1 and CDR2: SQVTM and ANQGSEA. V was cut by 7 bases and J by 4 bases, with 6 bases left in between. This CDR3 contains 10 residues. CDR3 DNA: TGCAGCGGGGGGGCAGATACGCAGTATTTT. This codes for CSGGADTQYF.

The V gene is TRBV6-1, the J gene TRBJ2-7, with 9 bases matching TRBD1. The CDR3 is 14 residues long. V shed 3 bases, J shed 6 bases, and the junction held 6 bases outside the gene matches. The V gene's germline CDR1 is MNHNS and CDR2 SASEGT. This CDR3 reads CASSDGTGRVEQYF. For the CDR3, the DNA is TGTGCCAGCAGTGATGGGACAGGGAGAGTCGAGCAGTACTTC.

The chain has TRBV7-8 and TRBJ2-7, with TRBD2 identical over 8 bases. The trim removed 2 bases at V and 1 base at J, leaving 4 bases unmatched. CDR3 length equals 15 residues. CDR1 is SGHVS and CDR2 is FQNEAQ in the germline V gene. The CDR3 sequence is CASSLSSGPSYEQYF. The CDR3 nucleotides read TGTGCCAGCAGCTTATCTAGCGGGCCTTCCTACGAGCAGTACTTC.

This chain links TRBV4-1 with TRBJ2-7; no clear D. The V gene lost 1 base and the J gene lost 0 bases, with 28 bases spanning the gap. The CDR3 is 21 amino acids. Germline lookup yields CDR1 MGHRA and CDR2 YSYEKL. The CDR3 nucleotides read TGCGCCAGCAGCCAAGTAAACTTTTATAACTCGAGGCCAGTCGCCTCCTACGAGCAGTACTTC. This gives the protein CASSQVNFYNSRPVASYEQYF.

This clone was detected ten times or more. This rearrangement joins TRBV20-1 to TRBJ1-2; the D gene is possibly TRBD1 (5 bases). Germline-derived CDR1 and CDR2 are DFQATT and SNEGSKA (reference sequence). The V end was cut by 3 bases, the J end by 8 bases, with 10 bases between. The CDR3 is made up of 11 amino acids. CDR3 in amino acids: CSASPTVGYTF. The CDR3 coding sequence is TGCAGTGCTAGCCCGACAGTCGGCTACACCTTC.

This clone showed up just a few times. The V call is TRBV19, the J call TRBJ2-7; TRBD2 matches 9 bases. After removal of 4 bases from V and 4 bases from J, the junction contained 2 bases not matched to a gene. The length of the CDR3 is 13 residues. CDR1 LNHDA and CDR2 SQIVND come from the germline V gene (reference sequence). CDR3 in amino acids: CASSTTSGYEQYF. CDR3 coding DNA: TGTGCCAGTAGTACGACTAGCGGATACGAGCAGTACTTC.

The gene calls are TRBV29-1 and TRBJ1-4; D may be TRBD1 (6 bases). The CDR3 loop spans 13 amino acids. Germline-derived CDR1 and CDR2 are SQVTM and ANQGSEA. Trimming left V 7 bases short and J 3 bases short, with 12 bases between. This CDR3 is CSGQGTANEKLFF. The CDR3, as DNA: TGCAGCGGTCAGGGGACTGCTAATGAAAAACTGTTTTTT. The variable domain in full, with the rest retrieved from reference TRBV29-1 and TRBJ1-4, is SAVISQKPSRDICQRGTSLTIQCQVDSQVTMMFWYRQQPGQSLTLIATANQGSEATYESGFVIDKFPISRPNLTFSTLTVSNMSPEDSSIYLCSGQGTANEKLFFGSGTQLSVL.

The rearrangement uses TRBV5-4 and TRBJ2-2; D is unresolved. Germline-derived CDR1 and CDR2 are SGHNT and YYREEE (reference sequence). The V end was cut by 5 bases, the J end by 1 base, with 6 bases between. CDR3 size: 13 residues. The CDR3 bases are TGTGCCAGCAGAACCTGGAACACCGGGGAGCTGTTTTTT. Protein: CASRTWNTGELFF.

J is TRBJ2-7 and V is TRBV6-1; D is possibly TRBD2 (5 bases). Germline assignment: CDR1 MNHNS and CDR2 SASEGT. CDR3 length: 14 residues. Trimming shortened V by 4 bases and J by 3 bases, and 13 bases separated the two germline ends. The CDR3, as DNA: TGTGCCAGCAGTGGTCTGAGCGGTCTCTACGAGCAGTACTTC. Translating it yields CASSGLSGLYEQYF.

DNA of the CDR3: TGCGCCAGCAGTGTACGACTAGCGGGCCCCTGGGTTCGCTACTTC. Translated, it gives CASSVRLAGPWVRYF. This chain joins TRBV10-2 and TRBJ2-7; 10 nucleotides align to TRBD2. V shed 4 bases, J shed 13 bases, and the junction held 16 bases outside the gene matches. The CDR3 is 15 amino acids. In germline, CDR1 is WSHSY, CDR2 SAAADI.

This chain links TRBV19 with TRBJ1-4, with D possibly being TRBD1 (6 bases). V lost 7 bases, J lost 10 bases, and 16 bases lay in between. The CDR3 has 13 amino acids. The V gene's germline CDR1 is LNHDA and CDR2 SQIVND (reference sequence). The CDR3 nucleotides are TGTGCCAGTACTAAAACAGGGTGGGCAAAACTGTTTTTT. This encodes CASTKTGWAKLFF.

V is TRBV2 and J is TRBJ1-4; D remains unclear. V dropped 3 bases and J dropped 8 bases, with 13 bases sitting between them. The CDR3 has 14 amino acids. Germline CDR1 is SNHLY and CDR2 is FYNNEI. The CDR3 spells CASSDAWPGEKLFF. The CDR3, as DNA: TGTGCCAGCAGTGATGCGTGGCCTGGGGAAAAACTGTTTTTT. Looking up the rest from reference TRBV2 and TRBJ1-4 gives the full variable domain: EPEVTQTPSHQVTQMGQEVILRCVPISNHLYFYWYRQILGQKVEFLVSFYNNEISEKSEIFDDQFSVERPDGSNFTLKIRSTKLEDSAMYFCASSDAWPGEKLFFGSGTQLSVL.

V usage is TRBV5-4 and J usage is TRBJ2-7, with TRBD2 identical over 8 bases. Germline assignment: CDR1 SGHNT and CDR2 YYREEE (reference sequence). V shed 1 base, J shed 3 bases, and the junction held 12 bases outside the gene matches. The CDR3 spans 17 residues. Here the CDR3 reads CASSLMGLGREYYEQYF. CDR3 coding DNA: TGTGCCAGCAGCTTGATGGGACTAGGTAGGGAATACTACGAGCAGTACTTC.

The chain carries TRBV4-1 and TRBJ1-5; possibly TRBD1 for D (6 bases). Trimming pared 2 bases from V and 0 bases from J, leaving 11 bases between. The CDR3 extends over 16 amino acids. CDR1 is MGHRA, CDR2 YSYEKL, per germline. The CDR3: CASSQTTGDSNQPQHF. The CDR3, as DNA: TGCGCCAGCAGCCAAACGACAGGAGATAGCAATCAGCCCCAGCATTTT.

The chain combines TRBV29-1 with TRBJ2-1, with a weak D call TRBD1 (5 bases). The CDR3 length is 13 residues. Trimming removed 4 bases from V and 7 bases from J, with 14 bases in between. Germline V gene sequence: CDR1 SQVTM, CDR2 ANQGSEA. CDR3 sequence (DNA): TGCAGCGTTGTGAGGCAGGGCCTTAATGAGCAGTTCTTC. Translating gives CSVVRQGLNEQFF.

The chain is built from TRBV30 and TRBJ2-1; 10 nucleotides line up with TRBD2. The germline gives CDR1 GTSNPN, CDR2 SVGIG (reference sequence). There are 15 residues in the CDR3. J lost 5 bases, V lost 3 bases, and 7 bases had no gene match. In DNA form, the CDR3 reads TGTGCCTGGAGGCGCGGACTAGCGGTTGACAATGAGCAGTTCTTC. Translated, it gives CAWRRGLAVDNEQFF.

CDR3 bases: TGTGCCACCGGTAGGGGAGTTAGGGATGAGCAGTTCTTC. Translated, it gives CATGRGVRDEQFF. The chain uses TRBV6-5 and TRBJ2-1; D may be TRBD1 or TRBD2 (5 bases each). V dropped 10 bases and J dropped 8 bases, with 18 bases sitting between them. This CDR3 comprises 13 residues. The germline V gene has CDR1 MNHEY and CDR2 SVGAGI.

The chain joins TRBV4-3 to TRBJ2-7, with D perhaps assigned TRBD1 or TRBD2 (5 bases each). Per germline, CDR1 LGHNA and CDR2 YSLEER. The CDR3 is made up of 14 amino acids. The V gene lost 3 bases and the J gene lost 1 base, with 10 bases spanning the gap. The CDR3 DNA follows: TGCGCCAGCAGCCAGGGATGGGGGTCCTACGAGCAGTACTTC. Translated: CASSQGWGSYEQYF.

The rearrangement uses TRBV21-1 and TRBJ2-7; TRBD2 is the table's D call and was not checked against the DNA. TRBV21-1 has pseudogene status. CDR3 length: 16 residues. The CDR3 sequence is CASNGQTGLVPYEQYF. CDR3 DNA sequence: TGTGCCAGCAACGGACAAACGGGACTAGTCCCCTACGAGCAGTACTTC.

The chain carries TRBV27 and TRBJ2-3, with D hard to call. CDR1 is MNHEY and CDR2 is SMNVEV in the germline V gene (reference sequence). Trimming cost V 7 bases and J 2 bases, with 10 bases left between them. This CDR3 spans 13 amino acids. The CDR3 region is CASMTVNTDTQYF. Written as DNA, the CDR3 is TGTGCCAGCATGACGGTGAACACAGATACGCAGTATTTT.

The CDR3 reads CASSTIVASYEQYF. Here the CDR3 DNA reads TGTGCCAGCAGCACCATAGTGGCTAGCTACGAGCAGTACTTC. The genes are TRBV9 and TRBJ2-7; D is unclear. Deletions cut 4 bases from V and 3 bases from J, with 14 bases between. Germline-derived CDR1 and CDR2 are SGDLS and YYNGEE. The CDR3 spans 14 residues.